This note documents a single TCR beta chain sequence. The data were obtained in a study of tumor T cells in aggressive B-cell lymphoma. Libraries were prepared by immunoSEQ multiplex PCR; TCRdb keeps only in-frame clonotypes and omits some of them. Of several thousand clones in the sample, roughly two thirds were seen once. This CDR3 is built from 15 residues. V dropped 5 bases and J dropped 10 bases, with 23 bases sitting between them. Germline CDR1 is MNHEY and CDR2 is SVGAGI. Sample: tumor tissue. The TCR sequence derives from an adult with diffuse large B cell lymphoma. The chain recombines TRBV6-5 with TRBJ2-5; D perhaps matches TRBD1 (5 bases). This chain's CDR3 is CASSPTLQVGVIQYF. The CDR3 DNA follows: TGTGCCAGCAGTCCGACACTACAGGTTGGGGTGATCCAGTACTTC.